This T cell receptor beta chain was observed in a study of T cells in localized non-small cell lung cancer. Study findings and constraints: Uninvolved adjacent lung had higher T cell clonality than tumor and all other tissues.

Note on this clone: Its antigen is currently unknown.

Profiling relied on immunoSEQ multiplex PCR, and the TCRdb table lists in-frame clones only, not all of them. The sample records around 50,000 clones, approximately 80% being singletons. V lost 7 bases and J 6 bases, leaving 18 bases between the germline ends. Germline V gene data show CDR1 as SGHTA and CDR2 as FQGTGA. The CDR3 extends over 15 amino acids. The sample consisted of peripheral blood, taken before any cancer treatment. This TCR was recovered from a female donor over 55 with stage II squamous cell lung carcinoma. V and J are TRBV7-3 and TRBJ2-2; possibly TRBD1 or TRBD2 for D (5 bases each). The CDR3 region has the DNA TGTGCCAGCACTATGGGACCCCTGACATCCGGGGAGCTGTTTTTT. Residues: CASTMGPLTSGELFF.